The subject of this entry is one T cell receptor beta chain. The antigen it recognizes is unknown. No much larger clonotype is one base removed from it; base qualities were not supplied. This record comes from a study of response to subunit inactivated influenza vaccine listed by TCRdb under 2018. In the study overall: Deep quantitative T cell receptor repertoire profiling was used in the study to track responses to a trivalent subunit inactivated influenza vaccine.

The protocol used for the library was RT-PCR. Sequencing used an Illumina HiSeq 2500. In TCRdb, the public reads were trimmed at Q25 with fastp and aligned with MiXCR, with productive beta chains retained. Identical CDR3 proteins give one entry, which carries the most common genes and DNA. This sample lists 530,000 or so distinct CDR3 sequences; less than 15% were detected once. The ten largest clones capture around 10% of the sample. Results and caveats for the whole study, not just this receptor: The authors suggested that each seasonal influenza vaccination may recruit only a limited number of new T cells.

This material consisted of PBMCs from blood, taken 11 to 12 days after vaccination. This TCR was recovered from a man over 45 who received an inactivated influenza vaccine. Donor details come from another sample of the same person, matched by shared clones.

The sequence in DNA is TGTGCCAGCAGTCCCGGCCGGTGGACAGGGCACTTGAGCTCCTACGAGCAGTACTTC. It translates as CASSPGRWTGHLSSYEQYF. The chain is assembled from TRBV6-2 or TRBV6-3 and TRBJ2-7, with 8 bases in between that match TRBD1. CDR1 MNHEY and CDR2 SVGEGT are derived from the germline V gene. There are 19 amino acids in the CDR3, from cysteine to phenylalanine inclusive. This entry keeps only the CDR3 DNA: 57 bases, framed from base 1. V and J are trimmed by 5 bases and 0 bases, and the gene matches miss 18 bases of the junction.